These T cell receptor beta chains were read from a single sample in a study of T cells in localized non-small cell lung cancer. Here immunoSEQ multiplex PCR was the method, and the copy in TCRdb shows in-frame clones only, minus some. Here the sample spans some 66,000 clones, roughly 81% being singletons. Source: peripheral blood, taken before any cancer treatment. The source of these receptors is a female donor over 55 with stage I lung adenocarcinoma. CDR3s include the opening cysteine and the closing phenylalanine or tryptophan. A D gene is named only where the DNA matches it firmly. A clone size is listed for some rows: how often the clone was seen (once, few, many), or a class if it is expanded.

J	size	D	V	CDR3	DNA
TRBJ1-2	NA	NA	TRBV19	CASIGPTLAGEYGYTF	TGTGCCAGTATTGGCCCCACGTTGGCAGGGGAATATGGCTACACCTTC
TRBJ2-3	NA	NA	TRBV5-6	CASSFAGAPTDTQYF	TGTGCCAGCAGCTTCGCGGGGGCACCCACAGATACGCAGTATTTT
TRBJ1-4	NA	NA	TRBV9	CATVPAGRVGF	TGTGCCACCGTCCCGGCAGGAAGGGTTGGTTTT
TRBJ2-7	few	TRBD2	TRBV6-5	CASRSSGSRSYEQYF	TGTGCCAGCAGATCAAGCGGGAGTAGATCCTACGAGCAGTACTTC
TRBJ2-1	NA	NA	TRBV4-1	CASFPGGTSGEQFF	TGCGCCAGCTTCCCCGGGGGCACCAGCGGCGAGCAGTTCTTC
TRBJ1-2	few	NA	TRBV15	CATSRGGLGYGYTF	TGTGCCACCAGCAGAGGAGGGCTCGGCTATGGCTACACCTTC
TRBJ1-1	NA	NA	TRBV12-5	CASGPGVSNTEAFF	TGTGCTAGTGGTCCAGGGGTTTCGAACACTGAAGCTTTCTTT
TRBJ2-2	NA	NA	TRBV19	CASSMRTGAGELFF	TGTGCCAGTAGTATGAGAACGGGAGCCGGGGAGCTGTTTTTT
TRBJ2-4	NA	NA	TRBV6-4	CASSAQGGGGIQYF	TGTGCCAGCAGTGCCCAGGGAGGGGGTGGCATTCAGTACTTC
TRBJ1-1	NA	NA	TRBV10-3	CAPQHWTRGTEAFF	TGTGCCCCACAACACTGGACTCGGGGGACTGAAGCTTTCTTT
TRBJ1-2	few	NA	TRBV11-2	CASSLSPGGGYGYTF	TGTGCCAGCAGCTTAAGTCCCGGGGGTGGCTATGGCTACACCTTC
TRBJ1-6	NA	TRBD1	TRBV5-6	CASSVRDRAFSPLHF	TGTGCCAGCAGCGTCCGGGACAGGGCATTTTCACCCCTCCACTTT
TRBJ1-1	NA	NA	TRBV29-1	CSAPEPSGWTEAFF	TGCAGCGCCCCCGAGCCCTCGGGTTGGACTGAAGCTTTCTTT
TRBJ2-7	NA	NA	TRBV6-5	CASSPIGGAYEQYF	TGTGCCAGCAGTCCGATCGGGGGTGCCTACGAGCAGTACTTC
TRBJ1-4	NA	TRBD1	TRBV5-4	CASSRGTVEKLFF	TGTGCCAGCAGCCGAGGGACAGTTGAAAAACTGTTTTTT
TRBJ2-2	NA	NA	TRBV6-1	CASSERGVRTGELFF	TGTGCCAGCAGTGAAAGGGGGGTCCGCACCGGGGAGCTGTTTTTT
TRBJ2-7	NA	TRBD1	TRBV25-1	CASSEWGQGSYEQYF	TGTGCCAGCAGTGAATGGGGACAGGGCTCCTACGAGCAGTACTTC
TRBJ2-7	NA	NA	TRBV5-4	CASSSPGVYEQYF	TGTGCCAGCAGCTCGCCCGGCGTTTACGAGCAGTACTTC
TRBJ2-1	NA	TRBD2	TRBV6-6	CASRMNGGANEQFF	TGTGCCAGCAGAATGAACGGGGGGGCCAATGAGCAGTTCTTC
TRBJ2-4	NA	TRBD2	TRBV27	CASSPGGMGAKNIQYF	TGTGCCAGCAGTCCCGGGGGGATGGGGGCCAAAAACATTCAGTACTTC
TRBJ1-1	NA	NA	TRBV7-3	CASSLTAATVNTEAFF	TGTGCCAGCAGCTTAACGGCGGCAACCGTAAACACTGAAGCTTTCTTT
TRBJ2-1	NA	NA	TRBV6-4	CASSVEEGVNEQFF	TGTGCCAGCAGTGTTGAGGAGGGGGTCAATGAGCAGTTCTTC